Listed below are T cell receptor beta chains from one sample, sequenced in a study of blood T cells in healthy people across ages. TCRdb processed the 5' RACE reads anew with MiXCR; each CDR3 protein has one entry. Of about 2 million distinct CDR3 sequences listed, around half are singletons. Sequencing was carried out using blood. These receptors came from a woman aged 40 to 50 in good health. Each CDR3 is given with its conserved first and last residue. D genes are given only for firm matches. Where a row states a size, it is once, few, many or the class of an expanded clone; other rows omit it.

J gene	D gene	clone size	V gene	CDR3 protein	CDR3 DNA
TRBJ1-2	NA	few	TRBV28	CASMLPGRGGYTF	TGTGCCAGCATGCTCCCCGGAAGAGGTGGCTACACCTTC
TRBJ1-4	NA	NA	TRBV10-3	CAISEWAEKLFF	TGTGCCATCAGTGAGTGGGCCGAAAAACTGTTTTTT
TRBJ2-3	TRBD1	NA	TRBV25-1	CASSEMRDRSTDTQYF	TGTGCCAGCAGTGAGATGAGGGACAGAAGCACAGATACGCAGTATTTT
TRBJ2-1	TRBD2	NA	TRBV15	CATSRVAGGPGEQFF	TGTGCCACCAGCAGAGTTGCGGGAGGGCCGGGTGAGCAGTTCTTC
TRBJ2-1	TRBD2	NA	TRBV4-2	CASSQDTQRGGYEQFF	TGTGCCAGCAGCCAAGATACCCAGCGGGGGGGATATGAGCAGTTCTTC
TRBJ1-1	NA	NA	TRBV4-3	CASSQGTDRLNTEAFF	TGCGCCAGCAGCCAAGGAACTGACAGATTAAACACTGAAGCTTTCTTT
TRBJ2-7	NA	NA	TRBV6-5	CASSSDWTDEQYF	TGTGCCAGCAGCTCGGACTGGACCGACGAGCAGTACTTC
TRBJ2-1	NA	NA	TRBV6-1	CASRALVVSYNEQFF	TGTGCCAGCAGGGCCCTTGTAGTGTCCTACAATGAGCAGTTCTTC
TRBJ1-5	NA	NA	TRBV3-1	CASSQVGGSNQPQHF	TGTGCCAGCAGCCAAGTCGGAGGTAGCAATCAGCCCCAGCATTTT
TRBJ2-3	TRBD2	few	TRBV27	CASSFRRLAGDTQYF	TGTGCCAGCAGTTTTCGTAGGCTAGCGGGGGATACGCAGTATTTT
TRBJ2-3	TRBD1	many	TRBV5-1	CASSATGADTQYF	TGTGCCAGCAGTGCCACAGGGGCAGATACGCAGTATTTT
TRBJ2-1	TRBD2	few	TRBV20-1	CSARLGTSLSNEQFF	TGCAGTGCTAGACTAGGGACTAGTTTAAGCAATGAGCAGTTCTTC
TRBJ1-1	NA	NA	TRBV12-3/TRBV12-4	CASSAGLEAFF	TGTGCCAGCAGTGCTGGCCTAGAGGCTTTCTTT
TRBJ2-1	TRBD2	few	TRBV5-5	CASDPRTSGGWNEQFF	TGTGCCAGCGACCCACGGACTAGCGGTGGATGGAATGAGCAGTTCTTC
TRBJ2-3	NA	NA	TRBV21-1	CASSKDEGGTDTQYF	TGTGCCAGCAGCAAAGATGAAGGGGGCACAGATACGCAGTATTTT
TRBJ2-3	NA	few	TRBV18	CASSPPYGDTDTQYF	TGTGCCAGCTCACCGCCTTACGGGGACACAGATACGCAGTATTTT
TRBJ2-7	NA	NA	TRBV6-2/TRBV6-3	CASSHGTATYEQYF	TGTGCCAGCAGTCACGGGACGGCAACCTACGAGCAGTACTTC
TRBJ2-3	NA	NA	TRBV6-2/TRBV6-3	CASSYWGCSTDTQYF	TGTGCCAGCAGTTACTGGGGCTGTAGCACAGATACGCAGTATTTT
TRBJ2-5	NA	few	TRBV20-1	CSAEQGYQETQYF	TGCAGTGCTGAACAGGGATACCAAGAGACCCAGTACTTC
TRBJ2-5	NA	many	TRBV20-1	CSARGTSKETQYF	TGCAGTGCCAGAGGGACCAGCAAAGAGACCCAGTACTTC
TRBJ2-7	TRBD1	few	TRBV16	CASSQSMTGDYEQYF	TGTGCCAGCAGCCAATCTATGACAGGGGACTACGAGCAGTACTTC
TRBJ1-2	TRBD1	NA	TRBV28	CASSPTGTGDRNYGYTF	TGTGCCAGCAGCCCCACCGGGACAGGGGACCGGAACTATGGCTACACCTTC
TRBJ1-5	NA	NA	TRBV12-3/TRBV12-4	CASSLVGSFLAPQHF	TGTGCCAGCAGTTTAGTAGGCAGCTTTTTAGCGCCCCAGCATTTT
TRBJ2-7	NA	NA	TRBV6-5	CASSSVSSDEQYF	TGTGCCAGCAGTTCGGTATCGTCGGACGAGCAGTACTTC
TRBJ2-1	NA	NA	TRBV19	CASSIEDGSINEQFF	TGTGCCAGTAGTATAGAGGACGGCAGTATAAATGAGCAGTTCTTC
TRBJ1-2	TRBD1	NA	TRBV5-1	CASSTGDRPNHGYTF	TGCGCCAGCAGCACCGGGGACAGACCTAACCATGGCTACACCTTC
TRBJ2-7	NA	NA	TRBV2	CATTQTIYEQYF	TGTGCCACTACCCAAACTATTTACGAGCAGTACTTC
TRBJ2-3	NA	once	TRBV11-2	CASSPFPMPLPDTQYF	TGTGCCAGCAGCCCCTTCCCGATGCCTCTCCCAGATACGCAGTATTTT
TRBJ2-7	TRBD1	NA	TRBV4-1	CASSQDGTASSYNEQYF	TGCGCCAGCAGCCAAGATGGGACAGCGAGCTCCTACAATGAGCAGTACTTC
TRBJ2-5	NA	few	TRBV5-1	CASSLGTRDGETQYF	TGCGCCAGCAGCTTGGGGACAAGGGATGGGGAGACCCAGTACTTC
TRBJ2-7	NA	NA	TRBV6-2/TRBV6-3	CASSYSPETIYEQYF	TGTGCCAGCAGTTACTCCCCTGAAACGATCTACGAGCAGTACTTC
TRBJ2-5	NA	NA	TRBV6-2/TRBV6-3	CASSPGAVEETQYF	TGTGCCAGCAGCCCTGGGGCGGTAGAAGAGACCCAGTACTTC
TRBJ1-2	NA	NA	TRBV6-1	CASSEGAGRWNYGYTF	TGTGCCAGCAGTGAAGGGGCAGGGCGTTGGAACTATGGCTACACCTTC
TRBJ1-6	NA	NA	TRBV27	CASSPGPYNSPLHF	TGTGCCAGCAGTCCGGGACCTTATAATTCACCCCTCCACTTT
TRBJ2-1	NA	NA	TRBV4-3	CASSLRIKVGNEQFF	TGCGCCAGCAGTCTTAGGATTAAGGTCGGCAATGAGCAGTTCTTC
TRBJ2-5	TRBD1	NA	TRBV7-3	CASSPRGGTGSQETQYF	TGTGCCAGCAGCCCAAGGGGGGGGACAGGGTCCCAAGAGACCCAGTACTTC
TRBJ1-4	NA	NA	TRBV7-9	CASSSEGGLSEKLFF	TGTGCCAGCAGCTCGGAGGGGGGGCTGAGTGAAAAACTGTTTTTT
TRBJ2-1	NA	NA	TRBV2	CAVGASRGNEQFF	TGTGCCGTAGGGGCCTCCCGGGGGAATGAGCAGTTCTTC
TRBJ2-7	NA	NA	TRBV7-2	CASSLGARGLSYEQYF	TGTGCCAGCAGCTTAGGTGCACGGGGATTGTCCTACGAGCAGTACTTC
TRBJ2-5	NA	NA	TRBV20-1	CSAARQETQYF	TGCAGTGCCGCGCGCCAAGAGACCCAGTACTTC
TRBJ2-3	TRBD1	few	TRBV7-2	CASSWKFGTGGDTQYF	TGTGCCAGCAGCTGGAAATTTGGGACAGGAGGAGATACGCAGTATTTT
TRBJ2-1	TRBD1	few	TRBV5-6	CASGPGTDYNEQFF	TGTGCCAGCGGACCCGGGACAGACTACAATGAGCAGTTCTTC
TRBJ1-2	NA	NA	TRBV7-2	CASSYRDGRGYTF	TGTGCCAGCAGCTACCGGGACGGCAGAGGCTACACCTTC